This TCR beta chain stems from a study of T cell repertoires in cytomegalovirus infection. For this clonotype: Antigen unknown.

TCRdb used MiXCR to reprocess the reads, holding one entry per CDR3 protein. The table has about 830,000 distinct CDR3 sequences, about 33% seen once; the top ten hold approximately 13%. V lost 0 bases and J lost 4; bases outside the gene matches: 1. The CDR3 loop spans 15 amino acids. Germline-derived CDR1 and CDR2 are MGHRA and YSYEKL. This sequence originates from a human donor in good health (CMV status not recorded). Some clones in this sample may be carry-over from other donors' samples. Specimen: cultured CD8+ T cells from PBMCs, collected from culture after CMV antigen stimulation. The chain has TRBV4-1 and TRBJ1-3; 9 positions match TRBD1. CDR3 in DNA: TGCGCCAGCAGCCAAGATGGACAGGGGGGAAACACCATATATTTT. It specifies CASSQDGQGGNTIYF.